A single sample gave rise to the 20 T cell receptor beta chains below, sequenced in a study of blood T cells in healthy people across ages. Alongside a J-beta primer mix, a sample-barcoded 5' primer served in a second PCR lasting roughly 7 to 11 cycles. Using its own MiXCR run on the 5' RACE reads, TCRdb lists one record per CDR3 protein. The data contain approximately 1.5 million distinct CDR3 sequences, roughly 43% of them singletons. The specimen was blood. All receptors come from a woman younger than 30 in good health.

This clonotype was observed a few times. The J gene is TRBJ1-2, the V gene TRBV29-1, with 9 bases lining up with TRBD1. V shed 4 bases and J 4 bases; nucleotides not matched to a gene: 10. Germline V gene lookup returns CDR1 SQVTM and CDR2 ANQGSEA. This CDR3 is 15 amino acids long. The CDR3 protein is CSVAGDRAFGYGYTF. DNA of the CDR3: TGCAGCGTTGCAGGGGACAGGGCGTTCGGCTATGGCTACACCTTC.

This clonotype was seen only a few times. V and J are TRBV7-9 and TRBJ1-5; no definite D call. The CDR3 is 13 residues long. The V end was cut by 5 bases, the J end by 8 bases, with 13 bases between. In germline, CDR1 is SEHNR, CDR2 FQNEAQ (reference sequence). The CDR3 DNA reads TGTGCCAGCAGCCCACGGGGTGTGAAGCCCCAGCATTTT. Amino acid sequence: CASSPRGVKPQHF. The full variable domain, in which reference TRBV7-9 and TRBJ1-5 provide the parts outside the CDR3, is DTGVSQNPRHKITKRGQNVTFRCDPISEHNRLYWYRQTLGQGPEFLTYFQNEAQLEKSRLLSDRFSAERPKGSFSTLEIQRTEQGDSAMYLCASSPRGVKPQHFGDGTRLSIL.

The chain links TRBV7-2 to TRBJ2-5, with D uncertain. Per the germline V gene, CDR1 is SGHTA and CDR2 is FQGNSA. V dropped 5 bases and J dropped 3 bases, with 13 bases sitting between them. The CDR3 covers 14 residues. CDR3 bases: TGTGCCAGCAGCCCACGTCGTGGGAAAGAGACCCAGTACTTC. Protein product: CASSPRRGKETQYF.

This clonotype was seen more than once but under ten times. J is TRBJ2-7 and V is TRBV20-1; D is perhaps TRBD1 (5 bases). CDR1 and CDR2 (germline): DFQATT, SNEGSKA (reference sequence). This CDR3 has 13 amino acids. The V end lost 6 bases, the J end lost 2 bases, and 14 bases lay between the germline ends. The CDR3 bases are TGCAGTGCAGGCAGGGAACCCCCCTACGAGCAGTACTTC. It specifies CSAGREPPYEQYF.

A few counts support this clonotype. The chain has TRBV9 and TRBJ2-1; the D gene is possibly TRBD1 (6 bases). Trimming took 1 base from V and 3 from J, leaving 14 bases between them. The CDR3 length is 16 residues. Germline lookup yields CDR1 SGDLS and CDR2 YYNGEE. The CDR3 spells CASSVFSGVDYNEQFF. CDR3 DNA: TGTGCCAGCAGCGTATTCTCAGGGGTGGACTACAATGAGCAGTTCTTC.

This chain links TRBV29-1 with TRBJ1-1; no clear D. Germline lookup yields CDR1 SQVTM and CDR2 ANQGSEA. The CDR3 consists of 15 residues. The V end lost 8 bases, the J end lost 4 bases, and 23 bases lay between the germline ends. The CDR3 sequence is CSTQPFGSSGTEAFF. Written as DNA, the CDR3 is TGCAGCACACAACCCTTCGGGTCTTCGGGCACTGAAGCTTTCTTT.

This clonotype appeared once. The chain couples TRBV20-1 to TRBJ2-1; no clear D gene. Trimming took 3 bases from V and 5 from J, leaving 5 bases between them. In germline, CDR1 is DFQATT, CDR2 SNEGSKA (reference sequence). The CDR3 is 11 residues long. The CDR3 bases are TGCAGTGCTAGGACCAACAATGAGCAGTTCTTC. Its translation: CSARTNNEQFF.

This clonotype was seen a few times. The chain is built from TRBV21-1 and TRBJ2-5; TRBD1 is the table's D call and was not checked against the DNA. TRBV21-1 is assigned pseudogene status. CDR3 length: 15 amino acids. The CDR3 DNA is TGTGCCAGCAGCGACCCGGATTCCGAGGGGGAGACCCAGTACTTC. This translates into CASSDPDSEGETQYF.

V usage is TRBV4-1 and J usage is TRBJ2-2; TRBD1 might be the D (6 bases). The germline V gene encodes CDR1 MGHRA and CDR2 YSYEKL. The CDR3 runs 16 residues. V was trimmed by 0 bases and J by 5 bases, leaving 13 bases between them. The CDR3 region is CASSQDGAGDTGELFF. The DNA for the CDR3 is TGCGCCAGCAGCCAAGATGGGGCAGGGGATACCGGGGAGCTGTTTTTT.

The chain joins TRBV7-2 to TRBJ2-1, with 13 bases matching TRBD2. Germline values: CDR1 SGHTA, CDR2 FQGNSA. This CDR3 region has 16 residues. The V and J ends lost 5 bases and 5 bases, in that order; junction bases with no gene match: 6. CDR3 residues: CASSAYGTSGNNEQFF. The CDR3 region has the DNA TGTGCCAGCAGCGCGTACGGGACTAGCGGGAACAATGAGCAGTTCTTC.

This clonotype was counted at least ten times. The rearrangement links TRBV27 to TRBJ1-2; D is possibly TRBD1 (6 bases). This CDR3 has 14 amino acids. The germline gives CDR1 MNHEY, CDR2 SMNVEV (reference sequence). The ends were cut back, 4 bases at V and 4 bases at J, with 13 bases in the middle. The CDR3 is CASSSRGGLYGYTF. CDR3 nucleotides: TGTGCCAGCAGTTCCAGAGGGGGGCTCTATGGCTACACCTTC.

Only a few counts were recorded for this clonotype. A read error may produce the germline difference seen at one junction end. DNA for the CDR3: TGCAGTGCTATAGACGCGGGGGGGCTAAGCGGTGGCTACACCTTT. This gives the protein CSAIDAGGLSGGYTF. The rearrangement links TRBV20-1 to TRBJ1-2; D perhaps matches TRBD1 (6 bases). The CDR3 is 15 amino acids. Germline CDR1 reads DFQATT; CDR2 reads SNEGSKA (reference sequence).

The rearrangement links TRBV4-1 to TRBJ1-2; D call uncertain. Looked up from germline, CDR1 is MGHRA and CDR2 is YSYEKL. The CDR3 contains 12 residues. V dropped 6 bases and J dropped 1 base, with 6 bases sitting between them. CDR3 DNA: TGCGCCAGCAGAGGGTTTAACTATGGCTACACCTTC. This codes for CASRGFNYGYTF.

This clonotype was seen more than once but under ten times. The chain employs TRBV24-1 and TRBJ1-4, with a weak D call TRBD1 (5 bases). V shed 4 bases and J shed 4 bases, with 15 bases lying between them. Germline lookup yields CDR1 KGHDR and CDR2 SFDVKD. The CDR3 spans 16 residues. CDR3 loop: CATSDPGTSGNEKLFF. The CDR3 region has the DNA TGTGCCACCAGTGACCCTGGGACCAGCGGTAATGAAAAACTGTTTTTT.

The CDR3 DNA reads TGTGCCAGCAGCTTCAACAGGGCTCGGGAATCACCCCTCCACTTT. It is translated as CASSFNRARESPLHF. This chain links TRBV11-2 with TRBJ1-6, with TRBD1 as a possible D gene (6 bases). Per germline, CDR1 SGHAT and CDR2 FQNNGV. This CDR3 is built from 15 residues. The V and J ends lost 3 bases and 10 bases respectively, with 16 bases between them.

The chain joins TRBV4-2 to TRBJ2-6; D unclear. Germline V gives CDR1 LGHNA, CDR2 YNFKEQ. This CDR3 comprises 14 residues. V was cut by 4 bases and J by 12 bases, with 16 bases left in between. The chain's CDR3 is CASSPVLYVGVLTF. The CDR3 nucleotides are TGTGCCAGCAGCCCAGTTTTATATGTCGGCGTCCTGACTTTC.

The rearrangement links TRBV24-1 to TRBJ2-5, with 9 bases aligning to TRBD1. CDR1 is KGHDR and CDR2 is SFDVKD in the germline V gene. Unmatched junction bases numbered 7, after V lost 4 bases and J lost 5 bases. CDR3 length: 15 amino acids. This chain's CDR3 is CATSEPGQGRETQYF. In nucleotides, the CDR3 is TGTGCCACCAGTGAACCGGGACAGGGTAGGGAGACCCAGTACTTC.

The V call is TRBV29-1, the J call TRBJ2-3; tentatively, D is TRBD1 (6 bases). The ends were cut back, 6 bases at V and 5 bases at J, with 12 bases in the middle. This CDR3 contains 12 residues. The germline V gene has CDR1 SQVTM and CDR2 ANQGSEA. The CDR3 region has the DNA TGCAGCGTGGAACAGGGTCAAGATACGCAGTATTTT. This sequence encodes CSVEQGQDTQYF.

The chain recombines TRBV20-1 with TRBJ2-1; the match to TRBD2 covers 15 bases. This CDR3 region has 15 residues. Germline V gene lookup returns CDR1 DFQATT and CDR2 SNEGSKA (reference sequence). The V segment lost 3 bases and the J segment 9 bases; nucleotides outside the gene matches: 6. CDR3 amino acids: CSASRTSGRGSEQFF. For the CDR3, the DNA is TGCAGTGCTAGTAGGACTAGCGGGAGGGGGAGTGAGCAGTTCTTC.

J is TRBJ1-1 and V is TRBV15; TRBD1 matches at 8 bases. Germline CDR1 reads LNHNV; CDR2 reads YYDKDF (reference sequence). CDR3 size: 14 residues. Trimming at V came to 8 bases and at J to 1 base, leaving 6 bases not matched to a gene. This CDR3 is CATCQGAWNTEAFF. In DNA form, the CDR3 reads TGTGCCACCTGTCAGGGGGCCTGGAACACTGAAGCTTTCTTT.